This is a list of T cell receptor beta chains from one sample in a study of OX40 agonist ivuxolimab in advanced cancers. Method: immunoSEQ multiplex PCR; TCRdb's copy keeps in-frame clones and lacks some. Among roughly 25,000 clones, roughly 76% were seen once, and the ten largest hold 14%. Specimen: CD4+ or CD8+ T cells sorted from blood, collected in a trial of the OX40 agonist ivuxolimab. These receptors were taken from an adult with an advanced solid tumor such as melanoma, head and neck, liver or kidney cancer. The CDR3 runs from the conserved cysteine through the conserved F or W. A D gene is named only where the DNA matches it firmly. Size tells how often a clone was seen (once, few, many) or the class of an expanded clone, and some rows leave it out.

>TRBD2|-|TRBJ2-3|TRBV5-4
TGTGCCAGCAGCTCCGGACTAGCGGGGAAGTTAGATACGCAGTATTTT
CASSSGLAGKLDTQYF
>-|-|TRBJ2-7|TRBV7-8
TGTGCCAGCAACTTAGGAGCTACCCCTCGTGAGCAGTACTTC
CASNLGATPREQYF
>-|-|TRBJ1-1|TRBV5-4
TGTGCCAGCAGCTTGGTCGGTTTGGTTGCCACTGAAGCTTTCTTT
CASSLVGLVATEAFF
>-|-|TRBJ1-4|TRBV5-4
TGTGCCAGCAGCAAAGAGGGACTGGGAGAAAAACTGTTTTTT
CASSKEGLGEKLFF
>-|-|TRBJ2-7|TRBV10-3
TGTGCCATCAGTGAAAATTCACAGAGCAACGAGCAGTACTTC
CAISENSQSNEQYF
>TRBD1|medium-sized|TRBJ2-7|TRBV4-1
TGCGCCAGCAGCCTCGGACAGGGGGCCAGCGAGCAGTACTTC
CASSLGQGASEQYF
>-|-|TRBJ2-2|TRBV14
TGTGCCAGCAGCCAAGAGATAATTCCCAGGGAGAACACCGGGGAGCTGTTTTTT
CASSQEIIPRENTGELFF
>-|-|TRBJ1-1|TRBV2
TGTGCCAGCAGTGAAGTCAACACTGAAGCTTTCTTT
CASSEVNTEAFF
>TRBD1|once|TRBJ1-2|TRBV6-5
TGTGCCAGCCGGTTACGAAGGGGGCGGCGTGATGGCTACACCTTC
CASRLRRGRRDGYTF
>TRBD2|-|TRBJ2-1|TRBV5-6
TGTGCCAGCAGCTCCTTAGCGGGGGCCTACAATGAGCAGTTCTTC
CASSSLAGAYNEQFF